This TCR beta chain was recorded in a study of response to subunit inactivated influenza vaccine. Study-wide results and limits: Only a handful of new T cells, the authors suggested, are recruited with each seasonal influenza vaccination.

The V end lost 5 bases, the J end lost 7 bases, and 15 bases lay between the germline ends. The CDR3 totals 13 residues. Germline values: CDR1 MDHEN, CDR2 SYDVKM. This clonotype was seen repeatedly, ten times or more. What it binds is not known. Each CDR3 protein gets one entry after TCRdb re-called the RT-PCR reads with MiXCR. The data show roughly 650,000 distinct CDR3 sequences, around 15% seen once. Sequences were derived from PBMCs from blood, sampled 14 to 15 days before vaccination. V usage is TRBV28 and J usage is TRBJ2-7; possibly TRBD1 or TRBD2 for D (5 bases each). The origin of this receptor is a man in his forties or fifties who received an inactivated influenza vaccine. The CDR3, as DNA: TGTGCCAGCAGTGCCGGGGCTGTGGGTGAGCAGTACTTC. Its translation: CASSAGAVGEQYF.